The rows below give T cell receptor beta chains drawn from one sample of a study of T cells in Graves' hyperthyroidism and ophthalmopathy. TCRdb reprocessed the multiplex PCR reads with MiXCR, giving one entry per CDR3 protein. Found here are around 540,000 distinct CDR3 sequences, around 46% of them singletons; the top ten hold approximately 8.2%. The sample comprised peripheral blood or thyroid tissue (not recorded which). The receptors were gathered from a woman under 30 with Graves' hyperthyroidism. CDR3s include the opening cysteine and the closing phenylalanine or tryptophan. D genes are given only for firm matches. Size tells how often a clone was seen (once, few, many) or the class of an expanded clone, and some rows leave it out.

clone_size d_call j_call v_call cdr3_length cdr3_aa cdr3_nt
- - TRBJ1-2 TRBV7-9 16 CASSLDSVIANYGYTF TGTGCCAGCAGCTTAGACAGTGTAATAGCTAACTATGGCTACACCTTC
- - TRBJ1-5 TRBV10-3 15 CAISDWDFSNQPQHF TGTGCCATCAGCGACTGGGACTTTAGCAATCAGCCCCAGCATTTT
few - TRBJ1-3 TRBV7-2 16 CASSPGDRSLGNTIYF TGTGCCAGCAGCCCTGGAGACAGGTCGCTTGGAAACACCATATATTTT
- - TRBJ2-2 TRBV20-1 12 CSATDNTGELFF TGCAGTGCTACCGATAACACCGGGGAGCTGTTTTTT
- - TRBJ1-5 TRBV2 15 CASRRGGASNQPQHF TGTGCCAGCAGGAGGGGGGGGGCTAGCAATCAGCCCCAGCATTTT
few - TRBJ1-2 TRBV19 15 CASSIGGGTLYGYTF TGTGCCAGTAGTATCGGGGGGGGAACCTTGTATGGCTACACCTTC
- TRBD2 TRBJ2-5 TRBV29-1 13 CSVPRTSGETQYF TGCAGCGTGCCTCGGACTAGCGGAGAGACCCAGTACTTC
- - TRBJ1-5 TRBV6-5 14 CASSYGGENQPQHF TGTGCCAGCAGTTATGGGGGCGAGAATCAGCCCCAGCATTTT
few - TRBJ1-2 TRBV27 13 CASSLGQRNGYTF TGTGCCAGCAGTTTAGGACAAAGGAATGGCTACACCTTC
- - TRBJ1-6 TRBV15 15 CATSSIRRGNSPLHF TGTGCCACCAGCAGTATCCGCCGGGGGAATTCACCCCTCCACTTT
many TRBD2 TRBJ2-2 TRBV7-9 12 CASRGGAGELFF TGTGCCAGCAGGGGGGGGGCCGGGGAGCTGTTTTTT
once - TRBJ2-2 TRBV7-2 14 CASRSEGGTGELFF TGTGCCAGCAGATCTGAGGGGGGTACCGGGGAGCTGTTTTTT
- - TRBJ2-7 TRBV2 12 CASSVSANEQYF TGTGCCAGCAGTGTGTCCGCCAACGAGCAGTACTTC
- - TRBJ1-6 TRBV19 13 CASGDIQNSPLHF TGTGCCAGTGGGGACATACAAAATTCACCCCTCCACTTT
- TRBD2 TRBJ2-5 TRBV29-1 15 CSVELAGGPGETQYF TGCAGCGTAGAACTAGCGGGAGGGCCGGGTGAGACCCAGTACTTC
- - TRBJ2-1 TRBV10-3 11 CASSDHNEQFF TGTGCCAGCAGTGACCACAATGAGCAGTTCTTC
many - TRBJ1-1 TRBV29-1 12 CSVEDSVPEAFF TGCAGCGTTGAAGATAGTGTCCCTGAAGCTTTCTTT
- - TRBJ1-4 TRBV15 15 CATSRGWGGGEKLFF TGTGCCACCAGCAGAGGGTGGGGGGGCGGTGAAAAACTGTTTTTT